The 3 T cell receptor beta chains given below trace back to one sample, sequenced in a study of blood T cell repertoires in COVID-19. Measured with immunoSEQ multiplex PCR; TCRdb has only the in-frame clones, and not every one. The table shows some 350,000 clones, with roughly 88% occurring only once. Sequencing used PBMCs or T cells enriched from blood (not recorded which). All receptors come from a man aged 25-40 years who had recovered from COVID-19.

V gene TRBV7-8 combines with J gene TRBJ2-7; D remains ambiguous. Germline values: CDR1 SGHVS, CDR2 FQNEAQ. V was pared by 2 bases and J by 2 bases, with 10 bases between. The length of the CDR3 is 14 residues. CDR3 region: CASSLSARTYEQYF. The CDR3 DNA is TGTGCCAGCAGCTTATCTGCCAGAACCTACGAGCAGTACTTC.

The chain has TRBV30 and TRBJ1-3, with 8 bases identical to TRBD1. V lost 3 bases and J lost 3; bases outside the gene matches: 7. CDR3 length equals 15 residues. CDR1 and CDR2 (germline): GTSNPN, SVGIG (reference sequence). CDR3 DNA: TGTGCCTGGAGCTACGGGACAGGTCGTGGAAACACCATATATTTT. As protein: CAWSYGTGRGNTIYF.

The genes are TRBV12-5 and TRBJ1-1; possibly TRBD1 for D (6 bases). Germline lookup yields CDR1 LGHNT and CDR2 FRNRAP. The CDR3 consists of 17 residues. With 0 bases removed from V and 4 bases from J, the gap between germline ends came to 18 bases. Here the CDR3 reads CASGLVQTGTWVTEAFF. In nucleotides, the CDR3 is TGTGCTAGTGGTTTGGTACAAACCGGGACATGGGTCACTGAAGCTTTCTTT.